A single sample is the source of the 19 T cell receptor beta chains below, sequenced in a study of blood T cells in healthy people across ages. Combining a sample-barcoded 5' primer with a J-beta primer mix, a second PCR ran for 7 to 11 cycles. Each CDR3 protein gets one entry after TCRdb re-called the 5' RACE reads with MiXCR. Of around 2 million distinct CDR3 sequences listed, about 39% are singletons. What was sequenced was blood. The receptors originated from a human donor in good health.

This rearrangement joins TRBV7-9 to TRBJ1-2; TRBD1 is a possible D gene (6 bases). V shed 5 bases and J shed 4 bases, with 14 bases lying between them. Per germline, CDR1 SEHNR and CDR2 FQNEAQ (reference sequence). The CDR3 totals 14 residues. The CDR3 bases are TGTGCCAGCAGCGTCCGGACAGATATCTATGGCTACACCTTC. The encoded protein is CASSVRTDIYGYTF.

This chain links TRBV15 with TRBJ2-3, with 10 positions matching TRBD2. CDR3 length: 16 residues. Germline V gene lookup returns CDR1 LNHNV and CDR2 YYDKDF (reference sequence). Trimming at V came to 1 base and at J to 4 bases, leaving 5 bases not matched to a gene. CDR3 coding DNA: TGTGCCACCAGCAGAGCTTTAGCGGGGGGCGCAGATACGCAGTATTTT. Its translation: CATSRALAGGADTQYF.

This chain uses TRBV20-1 with TRBJ1-5; no reliable D call. This CDR3 comprises 14 residues. Germline V gene data show CDR1 as DFQATT and CDR2 as SNEGSKA (reference sequence). V was trimmed by 6 bases and J by 3 bases, leaving 15 bases between them. The CDR3 DNA follows: TGCAGTGCAGGTATTGGCATGATCAATCAGCCCCAGCATTTT. Residues: CSAGIGMINQPQHF.

The chain uses TRBV28 and TRBJ1-6, with unresolved D. Germline-derived CDR1 and CDR2 are MDHEN and SYDVKM. This CDR3 has 15 amino acids. The ends were cut back, 1 base at V and 10 bases at J, with 14 bases in the middle. CDR3 DNA: TGTGCCAGCAGTTTATCCGACTTTCCGGGGTCACCCCTCCACTTT. As protein: CASSLSDFPGSPLHF.

This chain uses TRBV7-2 with TRBJ2-3; tentatively, D is TRBD1 or TRBD2 (5 bases each). The CDR3 consists of 15 residues. Looked up from germline, CDR1 is SGHTA and CDR2 is FQGNSA. The ends were cut back, 3 bases at V and 6 bases at J, with 16 bases in the middle. Here the CDR3 DNA reads TGTGCCAGCAGCTTGTATGGGGGAGAGGGGGATACGCAGTATTTT. Residues: CASSLYGGEGDTQYF.

This clonotype occurred a few times. The chain is built from TRBV29-1 and TRBJ2-1; D uncertain. This CDR3 spans 17 amino acids. Germline CDR1 is SQVTM and CDR2 is ANQGSEA. Trimming took off 6 bases at V and 0 bases at J, with 21 bases between the two ends. CDR3 in DNA: TGCAGCGTGACGCAACCGACACCCTCGCGCTCCTACAATGAGCAGTTCTTC. Translated, it gives CSVTQPTPSRSYNEQFF.

The V and J genes are TRBV15 and TRBJ1-5; the D is unclear. The CDR3 runs 12 residues. V lost 1 base to trimming and J lost 7 bases, with 5 bases between them. Germline CDR1 reads LNHNV; CDR2 reads YYDKDF (reference sequence). The CDR3 DNA sequence: TGTGCCACCAGCAGAGTACGGCAGCCCCAGCATTTT. Its translation is CATSRVRQPQHF.

The chain has TRBV7-2 and TRBJ2-4; 10 bases agree with TRBD2. The closer fit of TRBJ2-7 to the DNA end suggests the J call may be wrong. From germline, CDR1 is SGHTA and CDR2 FQGNSA. The CDR3 is made up of 16 amino acids. CDR3 region: CASSLGPSGGYYEQYF. The CDR3 region has the DNA TGTGCCAGCAGCTTAGGCCCTAGCGGGGGATACTACGAGCAGTACTTC.

The rearrangement joins TRBV7-2 to TRBJ1-5; no clear D gene. Trimming took 5 bases from V and 3 from J, leaving 17 bases between them. This CDR3 is 16 amino acids long. Per germline, CDR1 SGHTA and CDR2 FQGNSA. Written as DNA, the CDR3 is TGTGCCAGCAGCCCAGAAAAAGGGAAGTTCAATCAGCCCCAGCATTTT. Translating it yields CASSPEKGKFNQPQHF.

The rearrangement links TRBV7-2 to TRBJ1-2; D gene ambiguous. Per germline, CDR1 SGHTA and CDR2 FQGNSA. Trimming shortened V by 1 base and J by 5 bases, and 14 bases separated the two germline ends. This CDR3 is built from 15 residues. The CDR3 coding sequence is TGTGCCAGCAGCTTAGGGTTAGGGTATGGATATGGCTACACCTTC. Translated, it gives CASSLGLGYGYGYTF.

V usage is TRBV4-1 and J usage is TRBJ2-7; D gene ambiguous. Germline CDR1 reads MGHRA; CDR2 reads YSYEKL. Trimming took off 0 bases at V and 0 bases at J, with 6 bases between the two ends. This CDR3 is built from 14 residues. The CDR3 region has the DNA TGCGCCAGCAGCCAAGAGCGGATCTCCTACGAGCAGTACTTC. Amino acid sequence: CASSQERISYEQYF.

This clonotype has a handful of counts. The J gene is TRBJ1-1, the V gene TRBV6-5; unclear D gene. In germline, CDR1 is MNHEY, CDR2 SVGAGI. The CDR3 length is 13 residues. Trimming stripped 2 bases from V and 0 bases from J, with 4 bases between. In DNA, the CDR3 is TGTGCCAGCAGTTACATGGTGAACACTGAAGCTTTCTTT. It specifies CASSYMVNTEAFF.

The V call is TRBV7-2, the J call TRBJ2-7; 7 positions match TRBD2. This CDR3 is 16 amino acids long. The junction had 12 bases not matched to a gene; V was cut back by 1 base and J by 6 bases. Germline CDR1 reads SGHTA; CDR2 reads FQGNSA. CDR3 DNA sequence: TGTGCCAGCAGCTTAGTTTCATTCGGGGGGTCGGGCGAGCAGTACTTC. Protein sequence: CASSLVSFGGSGEQYF. The full variable domain, in which reference TRBV7-2 and TRBJ2-7 provide the parts outside the CDR3, is GAGVSQSPSNKVTEKGKDVELRCDPISGHTALYWYRQSLGQGLEFLIYFQGNSAPDKSGLPSDRFSAERTGGSVSTLTIQRTQQEDSAVYLCASSLVSFGGSGEQYFGPGTRLTVT.

The chain employs TRBV28 and TRBJ2-5; no firm D call. This CDR3 is 13 amino acids long. The V and J ends lost 6 bases and 5 bases respectively, with 13 bases between them. Germline V CDR1 and CDR2: MDHEN, SYDVKM. CDR3 in amino acids: CASRRTSVETQYF. DNA of the CDR3: TGTGCCAGCAGACGGACCTCCGTGGAGACCCAGTACTTC.

This clonotype was observed at least ten times. V is TRBV7-9 and J is TRBJ2-1; 10 nucleotides align to TRBD1. The CDR3 spans 17 residues. CDR1 is SEHNR, CDR2 FQNEAQ, per germline (reference sequence). V lost 2 bases and J lost 2; bases outside the gene matches: 6. The CDR3 DNA reads TGTGCCAGCAGCTTAACCGACAGGGGGCCCACCTACAATGAGCAGTTCTTC. Protein product: CASSLTDRGPTYNEQFF.

The CDR3 here is CASQASRGLETQYF. Written as DNA, the CDR3 is TGTGCCAGCCAAGCCTCCCGGGGACTAGAGACCCAGTACTTC. The V call is TRBV7-9, the J call TRBJ2-5, with D possibly TRBD2 on 6 matching bases. The V gene's germline CDR1 is SEHNR and CDR2 FQNEAQ (reference sequence). V was shortened by 8 bases and J by 4 bases, with 17 bases between the two germline ends. The CDR3 length is 14 residues.

This sequence joins TRBV14 and TRBJ1-2; tentatively, D is TRBD1 (6 bases). This CDR3 comprises 13 residues. Germline assignment: CDR1 SGHDN and CDR2 FVKESK. Trimming removed 5 bases from V and 7 bases from J, with 14 bases in between. The chain's CDR3 is CASSSDRNGGYTF. The CDR3 DNA sequence: TGTGCCAGCAGCTCCGACAGGAACGGTGGCTACACCTTC.

This clonotype has more than one count but fewer than ten. The chain links TRBV27 to TRBJ2-4; 7 bases are a match to TRBD1. The J call is in doubt because the DNA end fits TRBJ2-7 better. Germline values: CDR1 MNHEY, CDR2 SMNVEV (reference sequence). The CDR3 totals 15 residues. CDR3 nucleotide sequence: TGTGCCAGCAGTTTACAGGGACAGTTGGCGTTCGAGCAGTACTTC. Amino acid sequence: CASSLQGQLAFEQYF.

The chain links TRBV7-2 to TRBJ2-5, with 10 bases matching TRBD1. The CDR3 contains 16 residues. Germline values: CDR1 SGHTA, CDR2 FQGNSA. The trim removed 5 bases at V and 7 bases at J, leaving 13 bases unmatched. The CDR3 is CASSRTDRGVPGTQYF. DNA for the CDR3: TGTGCCAGCAGCCGAACGGACAGGGGGGTCCCGGGGACCCAGTACTTC.